These 31 T cell receptor beta chains share one sample of origin, sequenced in a study of cytomegalovirus exposure and HLA in healthy donors. With 60 Vbeta and 13 Jbeta primers, the PCR was carried out. Measured with immunoSEQ multiplex PCR; TCRdb has only the in-frame clones, and not every one. This repertoire includes around 110,000 clones. The sequencing input was PBMCs. All receptors derive from a man under 40 in good health and CMV-seronegative.

V and J are TRBV9 and TRBJ2-5; 8 positions agree with TRBD1. The ends lost 0 bases at V and 4 bases at J; junction bases unmatched: 8. There are 16 residues in the CDR3. Germline CDR1 reads SGDLS; CDR2 reads YYNGEE. The CDR3 sequence is CASSVGSGQVPETQYF. CDR3 nucleotides: TGTGCCAGCAGCGTAGGATCGGGACAGGTTCCAGAGACCCAGTACTTC.

This chain connects TRBV5-1 to TRBJ1-1, with TRBD1 as a possible D gene (5 bases). The germline V gene has CDR1 SGHRS and CDR2 YFSETQ. There are 13 residues in the CDR3. Trimming left V 4 bases short and J 4 bases short, with 11 bases between. DNA for the CDR3: TGCGCCAGCAGCATCAGGGTCCCCACTGAAGCTTTCTTT. As protein: CASSIRVPTEAFF.

The genes are TRBV2 and TRBJ2-1, with D unclear. CDR1 SNHLY and CDR2 FYNNEI come from the germline V gene. This CDR3 region has 17 residues. Trimming took off 8 bases at V and 1 base at J, with 21 bases between the two ends. CDR3: CASQSRARSRSYNEQFF. The CDR3 DNA sequence: TGTGCCAGCCAATCTAGAGCTAGAAGTCGGTCCTACAATGAGCAGTTCTTC.

The CDR3 coding sequence is TGTGCCAGCAGCTTTAAAGCAGGGGTCCAAGAGACCCAGTACTTC. Translating it yields CASSFKAGVQETQYF. This sequence joins TRBV5-6 and TRBJ2-5; D is possibly TRBD1 (6 bases). The V end lost 2 bases, the J end lost 1 base, and 12 bases lay between the germline ends. Looked up from germline, CDR1 is SGHDT and CDR2 is YYEEEE. The CDR3 totals 15 residues.

This sequence joins TRBV5-1 and TRBJ2-5; 9 bases match TRBD1. The germline V gene encodes CDR1 SGHRS and CDR2 YFSETQ. V lost 7 bases, J lost 5 bases, and 9 bases stayed unmatched. This CDR3 comprises 14 residues. The CDR3 is CASGFTGTGETQYF. CDR3 coding DNA: TGCGCCAGCGGATTCACCGGGACAGGGGAGACCCAGTACTTC.

V usage is TRBV5-1 and J usage is TRBJ1-1; no firm D call. Trimming took off 4 bases at V and 2 bases at J, with 9 bases between the two ends. The germline V gene has CDR1 SGHRS and CDR2 YFSETQ. The CDR3 is 13 amino acids. CDR3 sequence: CASSGASNTEAFF. CDR3 nucleotides: TGCGCCAGCAGCGGTGCTAGTAACACTGAAGCTTTCTTT.

The genes are TRBV5-1 and TRBJ1-1; D call uncertain. Germline V lookup: CDR1 SGHRS, CDR2 YFSETQ. This CDR3 comprises 15 residues. V was pared by 3 bases and J by 5 bases, with 17 bases between. The CDR3 here is CASSSAASRGTEAFF. The CDR3 bases are TGCGCCAGCAGCTCCGCCGCCTCTAGAGGGACTGAAGCTTTCTTT.

The chain uses TRBV11-2 and TRBJ1-1, with D perhaps matching TRBD1 (5 bases). Germline V gene lookup returns CDR1 SGHAT and CDR2 FQNNGV. V lost 1 base to trimming and J lost 6 bases, with 15 bases between them. This CDR3 has 15 residues. This CDR3 reads CASSLGVGQPPEAFF. DNA of the CDR3: TGTGCCAGCAGCTTAGGGGTAGGACAACCCCCTGAAGCTTTCTTT.

The rearrangement joins TRBV11-3 to TRBJ2-5; tentative D call: TRBD2 (7 bases). CDR3 size: 15 residues. V dropped 4 bases and J dropped 3 bases, with 15 bases sitting between them. Germline loops: CDR1 SGHNT, CDR2 YENEEA. CDR3 coding DNA: TGTGCCAGCAGCTACGGTGGGGGGGCAGAAGAGACCCAGTACTTC. It is translated as CASSYGGGAEETQYF.

V gene TRBV5-1 combines with J gene TRBJ1-6, with a possible D match to TRBD1 (6 bases). The CDR3 is made up of 15 amino acids. Germline lookup yields CDR1 SGHRS and CDR2 YFSETQ. Trimming pared 4 bases from V and 9 bases from J, leaving 17 bases between. The CDR3: CASSQKGEGGSPLHF. CDR3 DNA sequence: TGCGCCAGCAGCCAAAAGGGGGAGGGTGGTTCACCCCTCCACTTT.

This chain links TRBV5-1 with TRBJ2-1; 8 nucleotides align to TRBD1. Per germline, CDR1 SGHRS and CDR2 YFSETQ. V trimming: 4 bases; J trimming: 1 base; junction bases outside the gene matches: 4. CDR3 length equals 15 residues. The CDR3 region is CASSTGQGSYNEQFF. CDR3 nucleotides: TGCGCCAGCAGCACAGGACAGGGTTCCTACAATGAGCAGTTCTTC.

The chain joins TRBV7-9 to TRBJ2-5; D is uncertain. The CDR3 length is 13 residues. The V and J ends lost 4 bases and 1 base respectively, with 7 bases between them. The germline V gene has CDR1 SEHNR and CDR2 FQNEAQ (reference sequence). CDR3 DNA sequence: TGTGCCAGCAGCTCGCGGCCCCAAGAGACCCAGTACTTC. Translating it yields CASSSRPQETQYF.

This chain joins TRBV7-3 and TRBJ2-1, with 8 positions matching TRBD2. The CDR3 extends over 14 amino acids. Looked up from germline, CDR1 is SGHTA and CDR2 is FQGTGA. Unmatched junction bases numbered 9, after V lost 5 bases and J lost 9 bases. CDR3 loop: CASSLTGGEREQFF. The CDR3 nucleotides are TGTGCCAGCAGCCTCACGGGAGGGGAGCGTGAGCAGTTCTTC.

On this clone itself: At one boundary the junction diverges from the germline segment, which might be a read error. The J gene is TRBJ1-5, the V gene TRBV10-3; D is ambiguous. This CDR3 is built from 13 residues. Germline V gives CDR1 ENHRY, CDR2 SYGVKD. The CDR3 here is CATRGDSHQPQHF. As DNA, the CDR3 is TGTGCCACCCGCGGGGATAGCCATCAGCCCCAGCATTTT.

The V gene is TRBV19, the J gene TRBJ2-7; either TRBD1 or TRBD2 may fit D (5 bases each). CDR3 length: 13 residues. V lost 5 bases, J lost 3 bases, and 11 bases lay in between. Germline lookup yields CDR1 LNHDA and CDR2 SQIVND (reference sequence). The CDR3 nucleotides read TGTGCCAGTAGTCTAGCAGGGAACTACGAGCAGTACTTC. Residues: CASSLAGNYEQYF.

The chain employs TRBV5-1 and TRBJ2-5; TRBD1 matches 11 bases. The tail of the sequence fits TRBJ2-7 better, so the J call may be wrong. Per the germline V gene, CDR1 is SGHRS and CDR2 is YFSETQ. This CDR3 contains 17 residues. This CDR3 reads CASSPVVALGTGGEQYF. The CDR3 DNA reads as TGCGCCAGCAGCCCCGTGGTGGCCCTTGGGACAGGGGGCGAGCAGTACTTC.

J is TRBJ2-1 and V is TRBV5-1, with 8 bases lining up with TRBD2. Germline V gene lookup returns CDR1 SGHRS and CDR2 YFSETQ. The CDR3 is made up of 15 amino acids. The junction had 8 bases not matched to a gene; V was cut back by 2 bases and J by 7 bases. CDR3 nucleotide sequence: TGCGCCAGCAGCTTAGTGGCGGGGGGTGGTAATGAGCAGTTCTTC. Amino acid sequence: CASSLVAGGGNEQFF.

The gene calls are TRBV15 and TRBJ2-7; 11 nucleotides match TRBD2. Germline lookup yields CDR1 LNHNV and CDR2 YYDKDF (reference sequence). This CDR3 region has 15 residues. Unmatched junction bases numbered 2, after V lost 0 bases and J lost 4 bases. Here the CDR3 DNA reads TGTGCCACCAGCAGAGAGACTAGCGGGGAGTACGAGCAGTACTTC. It translates to CATSRETSGEYEQYF.

The rearrangement links TRBV7-9 to TRBJ2-2, with 8 bases aligning to TRBD1. This CDR3 comprises 15 residues. Losses at the gene ends were 4 bases for V and 4 bases for J; bases not matched to a gene: 5. CDR1 and CDR2 from the germline V gene are SEHNR and FQNEAQ (reference sequence). The CDR3 nucleotides are TGTGCCAGCAGCTCGACAGGGGTTGGCACCGGGGAGCTGTTTTTT. The encoded protein is CASSSTGVGTGELFF.

The J gene is TRBJ2-2, the V gene TRBV7-6; the D gene is possibly TRBD2 (5 bases). The V end was cut by 1 base, the J end by 4 bases, with 10 bases between. Germline values: CDR1 SGHVS, CDR2 FNYEAQ. The length of the CDR3 is 15 residues. The CDR3 DNA follows: TGTGCCAGCAGCTTAGTACCGGGGTCCACCGGGGAGCTGTTTTTT. Protein: CASSLVPGSTGELFF.

Points on this clone: An end of the junction differs from the germline gene, which may be a read error. The chain employs TRBV5-8 and TRBJ1-2; tentatively, D is TRBD1 (5 bases). The CDR3 sequence is 14 residues long. Germline assignment: CDR1 SGHTS and CDR2 YDEGEE. The CDR3: CARSWMRVGGGYTF. The CDR3, as DNA: TGTGCCCGCAGCTGGATGAGGGTCGGGGGAGGCTACACCTTC.

The chain links TRBV10-3 to TRBJ2-6; the D gene is possibly TRBD2 (6 bases). Germline CDR1 and CDR2: ENHRY and SYGVKD. V was clipped by 2 bases and J by 4 bases, with 9 bases between them. CDR3 length: 15 amino acids. CDR3 in DNA: TGTGCCATCAGTGAGGGGGGGAAAGGGGCCAACGTCCTGACTTTC. This gives the protein CAISEGGKGANVLTF.

J is TRBJ1-5 and V is TRBV7-2; no firm D call. The CDR3 runs to 14 residues. Germline loops: CDR1 SGHTA, CDR2 FQGNSA. Trimming removed 6 bases at V and 2 bases at J, with 11 bases between. Here the CDR3 DNA reads TGTGCCAGCAGGAAAGGTGAGGGCAATCAGCCCCAGCATTTT. It yields the protein CASRKGEGNQPQHF.

The V gene is TRBV7-2, the J gene TRBJ2-7; 8 nucleotides line up with TRBD1. There are 16 residues in the CDR3. Germline V gene sequence: CDR1 SGHTA, CDR2 FQGNSA. After removal of 5 bases from V and 3 bases from J, the junction contained 12 bases not matched to a gene. In DNA, the CDR3 is TGTGCCAGCAGCCAGGGCAGGGTGACAGGGGACTACGAGCAGTACTTC. Protein sequence: CASSQGRVTGDYEQYF.

The CDR3, as DNA: TGCGCCAGCAGTCCGGCGGGGCTCCAGCGAAACACCATATATTTT. It is translated as CASSPAGLQRNTIYF. The rearrangement joins TRBV5-1 to TRBJ1-3, with D possibly being TRBD1 (5 bases). Germline CDR1 SGHRS, CDR2 YFSETQ. V lost 5 bases and J 5 bases, leaving 17 bases between the germline ends. The CDR3 runs 15 residues.

The chain employs TRBV7-9 and TRBJ2-5; 8 bases agree with TRBD1. Germline loops: CDR1 SEHNR, CDR2 FQNEAQ (reference sequence). The CDR3 has 15 amino acids. The junction had 6 bases not matched to a gene; V was cut back by 5 bases and J by 1 base. The CDR3 sequence: CASSLQDRVQETQYF. The CDR3 DNA follows: TGTGCCAGCAGCCTACAGGACAGGGTCCAAGAGACCCAGTACTTC.

The chain joins TRBV5-8 to TRBJ1-4, with TRBD1 matching 7 bases. Losses at the gene ends were 4 bases for V and 6 bases for J; bases not matched to a gene: 6. The CDR3 has 14 residues. Germline CDR1 SGHTS, CDR2 YDEGEE. CDR3 sequence reads: CASSPGTAYEKLFF. The CDR3 DNA sequence: TGTGCCAGCAGCCCCGGGACAGCTTATGAAAAACTGTTTTTT.

The J gene is TRBJ2-7, the V gene TRBV10-3; 16 bases line up with TRBD2. The CDR3 spans 18 residues. Losses at the gene ends were 7 bases for V and 1 base for J; bases not matched to a gene: 10. CDR1 is ENHRY, CDR2 SYGVKD, per germline. The CDR3 DNA is TGTGCCATCACCCGGGGACTAGCGGGGGGGCCTCGATCCTACGAGCAGTACTTC. The encoded protein is CAITRGLAGGPRSYEQYF.

V usage is TRBV5-1 and J usage is TRBJ1-3, with 7 bases aligning to TRBD1. There are 15 residues in the CDR3. Germline CDR1 is SGHRS and CDR2 is YFSETQ. Trimming took 4 bases from V and 4 from J; bases not matched to a gene: 8. The CDR3, as DNA: TGCGCCAGCAGCCCCCAGGGGGGCTCGGGAAACACCATATATTTT. It specifies CASSPQGGSGNTIYF.

The rearrangement uses TRBV30 and TRBJ1-2, with 7 nucleotides matching TRBD1. Unmatched junction bases numbered 10, after V lost 0 bases and J lost 6 bases. The CDR3 has 15 amino acids. Germline-derived CDR1 and CDR2 are GTSNPN and SVGIG (reference sequence). CDR3 in DNA: TGTGCCTGGAGTGTACTGGGCAGAGGGGGCCATGGCTACACCTTC. This encodes CAWSVLGRGGHGYTF.

The chain uses TRBV9 and TRBJ1-3, with D possibly TRBD1 on 6 matching bases. Between the trimmed V and J ends, which lost 0 bases and 3 bases, there was a span of 16 bases. The length of the CDR3 is 17 residues. Germline CDR1 reads SGDLS; CDR2 reads YYNGEE. The CDR3 is CASSVAPLGALGNTIYF. The CDR3 DNA follows: TGTGCCAGCAGCGTAGCCCCCCTGGGGGCTCTTGGAAACACCATATATTTT. The whole variable domain, remainder taken from reference TRBV9 and TRBJ1-3, is DSGVTQTPKHLITATGQRVTLRCSPRSGDLSVYWYQQSLDQGLQFLIQYYNGEERAKGNILERFSAQQFPDLHSELNLSSLELGDSALYFCASSVAPLGALGNTIYFGEGSWLTVV.